One and the same sample provided the 22 T cell receptor beta chains below, sequenced in a study of Tregs in tolerant kidney transplant recipients. Only in-frame clones appear in the TCRdb table, and some are missing; sequencing was by immunoSEQ multiplex PCR. The sample records some 56,000 clones, about 91% being singletons. Related graft donors supplied nonmyeloablative bone marrow transplants, and mixed chimerism was transient. The starting material was CD8+ T cells from blood (PBMCs), obtained 24 months after the transplant. Source of these receptors: a human patient who received a combined kidney and bone marrow transplant. The T cells may partly be graft donor cells.

The chain joins TRBV27 to TRBJ1-2; D is unresolved. Germline-derived CDR1 and CDR2 are MNHEY and SMNVEV (reference sequence). Trimming shortened V by 5 bases and J by 4 bases, and 17 bases separated the two germline ends. This CDR3 is built from 15 residues. The CDR3, as DNA: TGTGCCAGCAGTCCCCGCCCGGCAGCGAGCTATGGCTACACCTTC. Translated: CASSPRPAASYGYTF.

The gene calls are TRBV10-3 and TRBJ2-1, with a tentative D call TRBD2 (6 bases). The germline gives CDR1 ENHRY, CDR2 SYGVKD. The CDR3 runs 14 residues. The V end was cut by 9 bases, the J end by 0 bases, with 12 bases between. The CDR3 reads CAMGTVTSYNEQFF. CDR3 sequence (DNA): TGTGCCATGGGGACTGTGACCTCCTACAATGAGCAGTTCTTC.

This sequence joins TRBV19 and TRBJ2-1; no clear D. V was trimmed by 2 bases and J by 0 bases, leaving 17 bases between them. The CDR3 runs to 18 residues. Germline V lookup: CDR1 LNHDA, CDR2 SQIVND (reference sequence). The CDR3 here is CASSIIGGLVVSYNEQFF. Written as DNA, the CDR3 is TGTGCCAGTAGTATAATAGGCGGCCTAGTAGTCTCCTACAATGAGCAGTTCTTC. The full variable domain, completed using reference TRBV19 and TRBJ2-1, is DGGITQSPKYLFRKEGQNVTLSCEQNLNHDAMYWYRQDPGQGLRLIYYSQIVNDFQKGDIAEGYSVSREKKESFPLTVTSAQKNPTAFYLCASSIIGGLVVSYNEQFFGPGTRLTVL.

This clone appeared once. V and J are TRBV18 and TRBJ2-2; D is unresolved. The CDR3 consists of 11 residues. V was trimmed by 1 base and J by 10 bases, leaving 4 bases between them. Germline V lookup: CDR1 KGHSH, CDR2 LQKENI. The DNA for the CDR3 is TGTGCCAGCTCACCACGCGTGGAGCTGTTTTTT. Translated: CASSPRVELFF.

This chain joins TRBV5-1 and TRBJ2-7; perhaps TRBD1 as D (5 bases). The V end was cut by 3 bases, the J end by 2 bases, with 9 bases between. The CDR3 spans 13 residues. From germline, CDR1 is SGHRS and CDR2 YFSETQ. Here the CDR3 DNA reads TGCGCCAGCAGCTGGGGCCGAGCCTACGAGCAGTACTTC. Protein: CASSWGRAYEQYF.

CDR3 protein: CASSGSGYRGDTQYF. CDR3 bases: TGTGCCAGCAGCGGCTCAGGGTATAGGGGAGATACGCAGTATTTT. The gene calls are TRBV9 and TRBJ2-3, with D maybe TRBD1 (5 bases). Per the germline V gene, CDR1 is SGDLS and CDR2 is YYNGEE. The CDR3 runs to 15 residues. Deletions cut 3 bases from V and 5 bases from J, with 16 bases between.

V is TRBV9 and J is TRBJ2-1; TRBD2 aligns across 8 bases. The V gene end was trimmed by 4 bases and the J gene end by 2 bases; junction bases not matched to a gene: 8. This CDR3 spans 16 amino acids. CDR1 is SGDLS and CDR2 is YYNGEE in the germline V gene. Here the CDR3 DNA reads TGTGCCAGCAGCCCAAGCGGGAGAAGGGCCTACAATGAGCAGTTCTTC. Translation: CASSPSGRRAYNEQFF.

This clone has more than one count but fewer than ten. The chain employs TRBV4-2 and TRBJ1-1; D might be TRBD1 (5 bases). V gave up 4 bases and J gave up 1 base, with 7 bases separating them. In germline, CDR1 is LGHNA, CDR2 YNFKEQ. This CDR3 is built from 13 residues. CDR3 nucleotides: TGTGCCAGCAGCCTTGGACAGAACACTGAAGCTTTCTTT. Protein product: CASSLGQNTEAFF.

The V and J genes are TRBV19 and TRBJ2-7; 9 nucleotides match TRBD2. CDR3 size: 17 residues. V shed 1 base, J shed 2 bases, and the junction held 9 bases outside the gene matches. The V gene's germline CDR1 is LNHDA and CDR2 SQIVND (reference sequence). CDR3 sequence (DNA): TGTGCCAGTAGTATAGCGAGCGGGAGGAGTTTTGCCTACGAGCAGTACTTC. Residues: CASSIASGRSFAYEQYF.

The V and J genes are TRBV18 and TRBJ1-2, with 12 bases matching TRBD1. The length of the CDR3 is 14 residues. The germline gives CDR1 KGHSH, CDR2 LQKENI. V shed 3 bases and J 6 bases; nucleotides not matched to a gene: 2. CDR3 sequence: CASSPGQGADGYTF. The CDR3 nucleotides read TGTGCCAGCTCACCGGGACAGGGGGCTGATGGCTACACCTTC.

The chain combines TRBV27 with TRBJ2-1; D not resolved. Germline V gives CDR1 MNHEY, CDR2 SMNVEV (reference sequence). The CDR3 totals 13 residues. Trimming left V 4 bases short and J 2 bases short, with 6 bases between. The DNA for the CDR3 is TGTGCCAGCAGTTGGGCCCCCTACAATGAGCAGTTCTTC. Amino acids: CASSWAPYNEQFF.

V is TRBV4-1 and J is TRBJ1-6; 7 bases match TRBD1. CDR3 size: 15 residues. The germline CDR1 and CDR2 sequences are MGHRA and YSYEKL. V lost 1 base and J lost 9; bases outside the gene matches: 6. Here the CDR3 reads CASSQVTGTGSPLHF. For the CDR3, the DNA is TGCGCCAGCAGCCAAGTGACAGGGACGGGTTCACCCCTCCACTTT.

The chain links TRBV11-3 to TRBJ2-7; 7 bases align to TRBD1. Germline V gene sequence: CDR1 SGHNT, CDR2 YENEEA. The junction had 2 bases not matched to a gene; V was cut back by 4 bases and J by 2 bases. The CDR3 runs to 13 residues. The CDR3 DNA reads TGTGCCAGCAGCTGGACAGGAACCTACGAGCAGTACTTC. This codes for CASSWTGTYEQYF.

The chain couples TRBV5-6 to TRBJ1-2; TRBD1 aligns across 9 bases. The CDR3 runs 16 residues. Germline V gives CDR1 SGHDT, CDR2 YYEEEE. The V gene end was trimmed by 3 bases and the J gene end by 4 bases; junction bases not matched to a gene: 10. The CDR3 DNA sequence: TGTGCCAGCAGCTCGCCGGACAGGGGAAGGAGCTATGGCTACACCTTC. Protein: CASSSPDRGRSYGYTF.

The chain employs TRBV19 and TRBJ2-1; TRBD2 agrees at 9 bases. The CDR3 contains 16 residues. V lost 7 bases and J lost 4; bases outside the gene matches: 11. Germline V gives CDR1 LNHDA, CDR2 SQIVND (reference sequence). The CDR3 loop is CASIGSGGLFYNEQFF. In DNA form, the CDR3 reads TGTGCCAGTATAGGTAGCGGGGGATTATTTTACAATGAGCAGTTCTTC.

This clone was detected only once. The gene calls are TRBV6-1 and TRBJ2-7; D remains unclear. The CDR3 is 15 residues long. The ends were cut back, 2 bases at V and 9 bases at J, with 20 bases in the middle. The germline V gene has CDR1 MNHNS and CDR2 SASEGT. In nucleotides, the CDR3 is TGTGCCAGCAGTGAACCAAGACTCTCCTCCCTTGGGCAGTACTTC. It is translated as CASSEPRLSSLGQYF.

The chain carries TRBV2 and TRBJ2-5, with 7 bases identical to TRBD2. Germline V lookup: CDR1 SNHLY, CDR2 FYNNEI. Unmatched junction bases numbered 10, after V lost 5 bases and J lost 4 bases. The CDR3 is 15 residues long. The CDR3 nucleotides read TGTGCCAGCAGTCCTTGGGACTACTTGGGAGAGACCCAGTACTTC. Its translation is CASSPWDYLGETQYF.

The V and J genes are TRBV7-9 and TRBJ2-3, with D perhaps TRBD2 (5 bases). The CDR3 has 15 residues. Germline loops: CDR1 SEHNR, CDR2 FQNEAQ (reference sequence). The V end lost 5 bases, the J end lost 1 base, and 13 bases lay between the germline ends. CDR3 bases: TGTGCCAGCAGCCAAAGAGGGCAGCGCACAGATACGCAGTATTTT. This translates into CASSQRGQRTDTQYF.

This chain uses TRBV7-9 with TRBJ1-2; 9 nucleotides align to TRBD1. In germline, CDR1 is SEHNR, CDR2 FQNEAQ (reference sequence). J gave up 4 bases and V 3 bases, and 9 bases lay outside the gene matches. The CDR3 extends over 16 amino acids. The CDR3 reads CASSFTGGRKPYGYTF. The CDR3 DNA sequence: TGTGCCAGCAGCTTTACAGGGGGCCGAAAGCCCTATGGCTACACCTTC.

V is TRBV7-9 and J is TRBJ2-3, with 9 bases that match TRBD2. The CDR3 covers 15 residues. V lost 6 bases and J lost 1; bases outside the gene matches: 5. Germline V gene data show CDR1 as SEHNR and CDR2 as FQNEAQ (reference sequence). CDR3 in amino acids: CASSSIAGGTDTQYF. The CDR3 region has the DNA TGTGCCAGCAGTTCTATAGCGGGGGGCACAGATACGCAGTATTTT.

J is TRBJ2-7 and V is TRBV5-4; a possible D gene is TRBD1 (6 bases). The V end lost 2 bases, the J end lost 2 bases, and 14 bases lay between the germline ends. This CDR3 is 15 amino acids long. Germline values: CDR1 SGHNT, CDR2 YYREEE (reference sequence). CDR3 in amino acids: CASSFYSGQTYEQYF. The CDR3 DNA reads TGTGCCAGCAGCTTTTATTCCGGACAGACCTACGAGCAGTACTTC.

The CDR3 DNA follows: TGTGCCAGCAGCTACTACAGGGGACTGGGCTACGAGCAGTACTTC. Its protein product is CASSYYRGLGYEQYF. The J gene is TRBJ2-7, the V gene TRBV7-2, with D possibly matching TRBD1 (7 bases). The CDR3 has 15 amino acids. Per the germline V gene, CDR1 is SGHTA and CDR2 is FQGNSA. Trimming removed 4 bases at V and 3 bases at J, with 16 bases between. Based on the CDR3 plus reference TRBV7-2 and TRBJ2-7, the full variable domain is GAGVSQSPSNKVTEKGKDVELRCDPISGHTALYWYRQSLGQGLEFLIYFQGNSAPDKSGLPSDRFSAERTGGSVSTLTIQRTQQEDSAVYLCASSYYRGLGYEQYFGPGTRLTVT.